Below are 15 T cell receptor beta chains sequenced from a single sample in a study of T cell responses to AZD1222 COVID-19 vaccine. Sequencing was performed with immunoSEQ multiplex PCR; in TCRdb, only in-frame clones are kept and a portion is missing. This table holds 95,000 to 110,000 clones, 87% found once. The specimen was peripheral blood, collected 28 days after the second AZD1222 dose. The receptors come from an adult who received the AZD1222 COVID-19 vaccine.

The table lists this clone with a few counts. The V and J genes are TRBV5-4 and TRBJ2-1; either TRBD1 or TRBD2 may supply D (5 bases each). Looked up from germline, CDR1 is SGHNT and CDR2 is YYREEE (reference sequence). This CDR3 has 15 amino acids. With 1 base removed from V and 4 bases from J, the gap between germline ends came to 12 bases. Written as DNA, the CDR3 is TGTGCCAGCAGCTTGCCCGGGACGGAATACAATGAGCAGTTCTTC. It translates to CASSLPGTEYNEQFF.

The chain recombines TRBV10-3 with TRBJ1-2; 7 bases align to TRBD1. Trimming took 0 bases from V and 4 from J; bases not matched to a gene: 5. This CDR3 contains 15 residues. Germline lookup yields CDR1 ENHRY and CDR2 SYGVKD. The CDR3 coding sequence is TGTGCCATCAGTGAGTCAGGGGGCGCCGGCTATGGCTACACCTTC. Protein: CAISESGGAGYGYTF.

This chain joins TRBV6-4 and TRBJ1-2; D gene ambiguous. V dropped 4 bases and J dropped 3 bases, with 15 bases sitting between them. This CDR3 has 15 amino acids. Germline V gene lookup returns CDR1 MRHNA and CDR2 SNTAGT. CDR3 nucleotides: TGTGCCAGCAGTGGCCAGGAACCTAGTCACTATGGCTACACCTTC. Amino acids: CASSGQEPSHYGYTF.

V and J are TRBV6-2 or TRBV6-3 and TRBJ2-3; D is unresolved. Germline assignment: CDR1 MNHEY and CDR2 SVGEGT. Trimming took off 6 bases at V and 0 bases at J, with 7 bases between the two ends. The CDR3 runs 13 residues. CDR3 coding DNA: TGTGCCAGCAGCCCCGTAAGCACAGATACGCAGTATTTT. Protein: CASSPVSTDTQYF.

The chain carries TRBV28 and TRBJ1-5; TRBD1 aligns across 7 bases. V gave up 6 bases and J gave up 11 bases; unmatched junction bases: 10. This CDR3 contains 13 residues. Germline assignment: CDR1 MDHEN and CDR2 SYDVKM. The CDR3 DNA sequence: TGTGCCAGCAGGCTTCAGGGGGACGTGTCCCAGCATTTT. As protein: CASRLQGDVSQHF.

The chain combines TRBV5-1 with TRBJ2-3; the match to TRBD1 covers 9 bases. J gave up 2 bases and V 1 base, and 17 bases lay outside the gene matches. This CDR3 has 20 residues. Germline V gene lookup returns CDR1 SGHRS and CDR2 YFSETQ. The CDR3 here is CASSLFGGQGGRILTDTQYF. CDR3 DNA sequence: TGCGCCAGCAGCTTGTTTGGGGGACAGGGTGGCCGTATTCTCACAGATACGCAGTATTTT.

This clone turned up a few times. The chain joins TRBV11-1 to TRBJ2-7; D ambiguous. The V gene lost 5 bases and the J gene lost 4 bases, with 12 bases spanning the gap. This CDR3 is 13 amino acids long. CDR1 and CDR2 (germline): SGHAT, FQDESV (reference sequence). CDR3 sequence (DNA): TGTGCCAGCAGCAACCCCCCCGATTACGAGCAGTACTTC. Translated: CASSNPPDYEQYF.

V and J are TRBV7-2 and TRBJ2-7, with TRBD1 matching over 9 bases. V gave up 0 bases and J gave up 1 base; unmatched junction bases: 7. CDR1 SGHTA and CDR2 FQGNSA come from the germline V gene. The length of the CDR3 is 17 residues. The DNA for the CDR3 is TGTGCCAGCAGCTTAGCAGGGACCGGGACAGGGTCCTACGAGCAGTACTTC. The encoded protein is CASSLAGTGTGSYEQYF.

The rearrangement links TRBV6-1 to TRBJ1-3; 10 nucleotides match TRBD1. The V gene's germline CDR1 is MNHNS and CDR2 SASEGT. V shed 3 bases and J 0 bases; nucleotides not matched to a gene: 11. The CDR3 covers 19 residues. Here the CDR3 reads CASSDRGTGVLFSGNTIYF. In nucleotides, the CDR3 is TGTGCCAGCAGTGATAGGGGGACAGGGGTTCTCTTCTCTGGAAACACCATATATTTT.

This clone was recorded once. The CDR3 loop is CASSPGTNTLYEQYF. The CDR3 DNA reads TGTGCCAGCAGTCCGGGGACAAACACCCTCTACGAGCAGTACTTC. The chain uses TRBV27 and TRBJ2-7, with D possibly TRBD1 on 6 matching bases. V was shortened by 5 bases and J by 3 bases, with 17 bases between the two germline ends. There are 15 residues in the CDR3. CDR1 and CDR2 (germline): MNHEY, SMNVEV (reference sequence).

The chain is built from TRBV6-5 and TRBJ1-1; 8 nucleotides agree with TRBD1. CDR3 length equals 15 residues. Trimming at V came to 6 bases and at J to 4 bases, leaving 10 bases not matched to a gene. Germline CDR1 reads MNHEY; CDR2 reads SVGAGI. The CDR3 DNA reads as TGTGCCAGCAGGATGGACAGGGCCTTGACCACTGAAGCTTTCTTT. Translated, it gives CASRMDRALTTEAFF.

The chain recombines TRBV19 with TRBJ2-1; D not certain. CDR3 length: 12 residues. CDR1 is LNHDA, CDR2 SQIVND, per germline (reference sequence). Trimming took off 4 bases at V and 5 bases at J, with 6 bases between the two ends. The CDR3 loop reads CASSNMDNEQFF. CDR3 nucleotide sequence: TGTGCCAGTAGTAACATGGACAATGAGCAGTTCTTC.

The CDR3 is CASRPQGNEQFF. CDR3 sequence (DNA): TGTGCCAGCAGGCCTCAGGGGAATGAGCAGTTCTTC. The chain recombines TRBV7-9 with TRBJ2-1, with D possibly matching TRBD1 (6 bases). The V and J ends lost 6 bases and 7 bases respectively, with 10 bases between them. CDR3 length: 12 residues. Germline CDR1 SEHNR, CDR2 FQNEAQ (reference sequence).

This sequence joins TRBV24-1 and TRBJ1-4; 10 nucleotides match TRBD1. CDR1 is KGHDR and CDR2 is SFDVKD in the germline V gene. The CDR3 sequence is 18 residues long. V gave up 0 bases and J gave up 3 bases; unmatched junction bases: 6. The DNA for the CDR3 is TGTGCCACCAGTGATTTGAGGGTGGGACAGGGGCCTAATGAAAAACTGTTTTTT. Protein sequence: CATSDLRVGQGPNEKLFF.

This chain connects TRBV7-6 to TRBJ1-1, with 8 bases aligning to TRBD1. CDR1 is SGHVS, CDR2 FNYEAQ, per germline. J lost 4 bases, V lost 5 bases, and 18 bases had no gene match. The CDR3 is made up of 18 amino acids. CDR3 nucleotide sequence: TGTGCCAGCAGCCCTTACCTCATACCTCAGGGGGCGCCCACTGAAGCTTTCTTT. Its translation: CASSPYLIPQGAPTEAFF.